This TCR beta chain was retrieved from a study of cytomegalovirus exposure and HLA in healthy donors. Both 60 Vbeta primers and 13 Jbeta primers went into the PCR. The authors' processing: Later, an analysis found 80 million or so unique TCR beta chains, and 8.5 million to 12 million of these were shared. The table came from immunoSEQ multiplex PCR; TCRdb's copy has only in-frame clones and leaves some out. Clone size and the V and J calls come from that table; the DNA yielded D and trimming. The table records 90,000 to 130,000 clones, more than 70% of them present only once. On this clone: Antigen specificity is unknown.

Broader study findings: For most TCR beta V segments, an earlier analysis put the productive rate at about 90% or about 30% of the time.

There are 13 residues in the CDR3. CDR1 is SGDLS, CDR2 YYNGEE, per germline. Trimming cost V 3 bases and J 6 bases, with 11 bases left between them. Sequenced: PBMCs. The source of this sequence is a woman aged 60-75 years in good health and CMV-seropositive. The genes are TRBV9 and TRBJ2-3; TRBD2 might be the D (6 bases). CDR3 loop: CASSDGSRDTQYF. CDR3 bases: TGTGCCAGCAGCGACGGGAGTCGGGATACGCAGTATTTT.